A selection of T cell receptor beta chains follows, all from one sample in a study of cytomegalovirus exposure and HLA in healthy donors. Assay used: immunoSEQ multiplex PCR; TCRdb lists only in-frame clones, some missing. This sample has around 64,000 clones, with roughly 89% found just once. The source material was PBMCs. The source is a woman younger than 45 in good health and CMV-seronegative. Both conserved end residues are trimmed from each CDR3. The D gene is left open where the match is weak.

TRBD2	TRBV29-1	TRBJ2-3	SVDSLAARTDTQY
TRBD1	TRBV4-1	NA	ASSRGTGPYEQY
TRBD2	TRBV7-3	TRBJ2-3	ASSLGGRAGADTQY
TRBD1	TRBV6-1	TRBJ2-7	AITGQSQLYEQY
NA	TRBV28	TRBJ1-1	ASSGTLNTEAF
NA	TRBV27	TRBJ2-1	ASSGPRAGEQF
TRBD2	TRBV13	TRBJ2-3	ASSLRSGSNTDTQY
NA	TRBV14	TRBJ2-7	ASSQSGVPYYEQY
TRBD2	TRBV7-9	NA	ASSLAGAGGGTYEQY
TRBD2	TRBV6-4	TRBJ2-1	ASTTGLAGEGQGNEQF
NA	TRBV30	TRBJ1-1	AWSVRGGEAF
TRBD1	TRBV29-1	NA	SVKGAGEQY
TRBD2	TRBV2	TRBJ2-1	AGRGLGFYEQF
NA	TRBV28	TRBJ2-3	ASSSEAVSTQY
NA	TRBV28	TRBJ1-2	ASSLGQNYGYT
TRBD2	TRBV28	TRBJ2-5	ASSLAGGEETQY
TRBD1	TRBV10-3	TRBJ1-2	AISESLGQGALVLYNGYT
TRBD2	TRBV28	TRBJ2-1	ASSLPTSGSSYNEQF
NA	TRBV11-1	TRBJ2-5	ASSLVGSGGAGTQY
NA	TRBV6-1	TRBJ2-2	ASSRDSGELF
NA	TRBV27	TRBJ1-5	ASSLRQGNQPQH
TRBD2	TRBV2	NA	ASGLAEVYEQY
TRBD1	TRBV10-3	TRBJ2-5	AIGQEPETQY
NA	TRBV6-5	TRBJ1-1	ASTLGARTEAF
NA	TRBV7-6	TRBJ2-3	ASSLGPFLTDTQY
TRBD1	TRBV7-2	TRBJ2-2	ASSFGQGIGLF
NA	TRBV4-1	TRBJ2-7	ASSQDDLGGPYEQY
TRBD2	TRBV10-1	TRBJ2-3	ASSIAGEIDTQY
NA	TRBV29-1	TRBJ2-1	SVDYPKGLQTSSYNEQF
NA	TRBV7-2	TRBJ1-2	ASSLYEKGYT
NA	TRBV6-5	NA	ASSYDRTSYEQY
NA	TRBV5-1	TRBJ2-5	ASSSRVEETQY
TRBD2	TRBV6-4	TRBJ2-3	ASRATSGGTDTQY
NA	TRBV28	TRBJ1-5	ASSRQDNQPQH
TRBD1	TRBV10-2	TRBJ1-5	ASRVDREDQPQH
TRBD2	TRBV4-1	TRBJ2-3	ASSQLREGRDTQY
TRBD1	TRBV7-9	TRBJ2-7	ASSGRGRFYEQY
TRBD2	TRBV7-3	TRBJ2-2	ASSLRPSGVTGELF
TRBD1	TRBV5-1	TRBJ2-2	ASSPSGTGGGNTGELF
NA	TRBV19	TRBJ2-7	ASSSDSSPYEQY
TRBD1	TRBV27	TRBJ1-2	ASSDRGPLYGYT
TRBD1	TRBV28	TRBJ2-5	ASSLPRTGRETQY